This T cell receptor beta chain was captured by sequencing in a study of immune evolution from preneoplasia to lung adenocarcinoma. Overall study findings and caveats: Top clone frequencies peaked in normal lung, apparently declining through invasive adenocarcinoma.

Histologic diagnosis was independently verified by two lung pathologists. With regard to this clone: Its antigen is unidentified.

TCRdb's table, derived via immunoSEQ multiplex PCR, lists solely in-frame clones and lacks some. The sample has roughly 11,000 clones; under 90% are singletons. The CDR3 spans 15 residues. Deletions cut 4 bases from V and 7 bases from J, with 14 bases between. From germline, CDR1 is SGHAT and CDR2 FQNNGV. The chain couples TRBV11-2 to TRBJ1-6; D is uncertain. The specimen was FFPE minimally invasive lung adenocarcinoma tissue. This TCR derives from a person aged 70 to 85 with lung adenocarcinoma. The CDR3 sequence is CASSSTPIPNSPLHF. The CDR3 nucleotides are TGTGCCAGCAGCTCTACTCCAATCCCGAATTCACCCCTCCACTTT.